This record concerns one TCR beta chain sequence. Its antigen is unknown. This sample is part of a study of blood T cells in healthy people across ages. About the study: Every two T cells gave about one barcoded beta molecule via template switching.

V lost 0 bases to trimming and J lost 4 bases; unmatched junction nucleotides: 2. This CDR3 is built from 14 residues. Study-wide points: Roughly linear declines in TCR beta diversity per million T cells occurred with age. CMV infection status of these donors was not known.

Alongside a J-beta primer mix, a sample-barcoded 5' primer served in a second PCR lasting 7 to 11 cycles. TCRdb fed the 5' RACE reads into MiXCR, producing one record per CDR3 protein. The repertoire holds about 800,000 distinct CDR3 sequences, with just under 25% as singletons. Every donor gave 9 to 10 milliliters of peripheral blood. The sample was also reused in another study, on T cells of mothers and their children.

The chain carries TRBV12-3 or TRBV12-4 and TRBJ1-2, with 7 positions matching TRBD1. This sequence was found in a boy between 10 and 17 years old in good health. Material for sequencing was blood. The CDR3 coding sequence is TGTGCCAGCAGTTTAGCCCAGGGGGGCTATGGCTACACCTTC. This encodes CASSLAQGGYGYTF.